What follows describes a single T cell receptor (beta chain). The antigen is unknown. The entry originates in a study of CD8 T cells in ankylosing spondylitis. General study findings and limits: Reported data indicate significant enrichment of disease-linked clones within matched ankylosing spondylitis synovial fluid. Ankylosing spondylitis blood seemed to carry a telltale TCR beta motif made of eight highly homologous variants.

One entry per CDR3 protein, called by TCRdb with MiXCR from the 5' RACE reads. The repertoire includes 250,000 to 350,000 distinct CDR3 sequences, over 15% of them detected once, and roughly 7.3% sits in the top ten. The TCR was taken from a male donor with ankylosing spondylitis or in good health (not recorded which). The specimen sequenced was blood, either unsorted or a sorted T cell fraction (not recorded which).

The CDR3 loop is CASSRGDTGELFF. The CDR3 DNA is TGTGCCAGCAGCAGGGGGGACACCGGGGAGCTGTTTTTT. The chain carries TRBV9 and TRBJ2-2; TRBD1 or TRBD2 may be the D gene (6 bases each). Germline V CDR1 and CDR2: SGDLS, YYNGEE. V dropped 4 bases and J dropped 3 bases, with 7 bases sitting between them. The CDR3 is made up of 13 amino acids. The whole variable domain, filled in from reference TRBV9 and TRBJ2-2, reads DSGVTQTPKHLITATGQRVTLRCSPRSGDLSVYWYQQSLDQGLQFLIQYYNGEERAKGNILERFSAQQFPDLHSELNLSSLELGDSALYFCASSRGDTGELFFGEGSRLTVL.